Included here is one T cell receptor beta chain sequence, with context. Its antigen is not identified. This record belongs to a study of CD8+ T cells in alopecia areata. Study-level background: Treated patients' severity was scored by percentage of affected scalp area.

Overall study findings and caveats: For lesional scalp, especially alopecia totalis/universalis, clonality was higher than in normal scalp.

This CDR3 is 11 amino acids long. Germline V gene lookup returns CDR1 DFQATT and CDR2 SNEGSKA (reference sequence). Extracted from the samples, RNA was reverse transcribed into cDNA to serve as the sequencing template. Clones were read by immunoSEQ multiplex PCR, and TCRdb kept only the in-frame ones, dropping some. This sample has approximately 150,000 clones, with 50% to 75% found just once. Documented treatment: oral pan-JAK inhibitor, 5-10 mg twice daily. Peripheral blood samples and lesional scalp punch biopsies were obtained from alopecia areata patients. Isolation of CD4+ and CD8+ T cells from PBMCs was achieved by sorting.

Sequencing used CD4+ T cells sorted from blood, obtained at approximately week 56, from a patient treated with tofacitinib. This sequence originates from a human donor with alopecia areata. The chain carries TRBV20-1 and TRBJ1-1; TRBD1 might be the D (5 bases). CDR3 nucleotides: TGCAGCGCTCAGGGGAACACTGAAGCTTTCTTT. It encodes CSAQGNTEAFF.